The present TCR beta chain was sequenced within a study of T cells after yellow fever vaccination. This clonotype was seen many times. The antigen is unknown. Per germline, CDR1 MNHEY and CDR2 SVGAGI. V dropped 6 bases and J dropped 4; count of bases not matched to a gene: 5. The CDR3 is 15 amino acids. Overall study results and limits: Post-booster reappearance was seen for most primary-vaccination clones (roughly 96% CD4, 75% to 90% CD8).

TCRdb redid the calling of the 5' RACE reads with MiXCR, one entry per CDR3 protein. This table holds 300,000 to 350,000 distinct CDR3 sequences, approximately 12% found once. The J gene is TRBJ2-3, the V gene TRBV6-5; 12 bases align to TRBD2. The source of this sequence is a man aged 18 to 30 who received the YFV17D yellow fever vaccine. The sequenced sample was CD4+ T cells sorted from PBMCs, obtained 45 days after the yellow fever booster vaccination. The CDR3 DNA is TGTGCCAGCAGACCCGGGACTAGCGGGCCAGATACGCAGTATTTT. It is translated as CASRPGTSGPDTQYF.